The 14 T cell receptor beta chains presented below share a single source sample, sequenced in a study of T cell responses to AZD1222 COVID-19 vaccine. TCRdb's table, derived via immunoSEQ multiplex PCR, lists solely in-frame clones and lacks some. The data contain some 150,000 clones, approximately 90% of them seen just once; the ten biggest clones take up 3% to 3.5%. Sample: peripheral blood, taken 28 days after the second AZD1222 dose. Receptors were obtained from an adult who received the AZD1222 COVID-19 vaccine.

The chain is built from TRBV5-1 and TRBJ2-7, with D unresolved. V lost 0 bases, J lost 0 bases, and 7 bases lay in between. There are 14 residues in the CDR3. The germline V gene has CDR1 SGHRS and CDR2 YFSETQ. The CDR3 DNA reads as TGCGCCAGCAGCTTGGGGATCCCCTCCTACGAGCAGTACTTC. This codes for CASSLGIPSYEQYF.

V usage is TRBV5-1 and J usage is TRBJ2-1; 8 bases are shared with TRBD1. V dropped 7 bases and J dropped 0; count of bases not matched to a gene: 3. Germline CDR1 and CDR2: SGHRS and YFSETQ. The CDR3 has 14 amino acids. The CDR3 sequence is CASEQGGSYNEQFF. The CDR3 coding sequence is TGCGCCAGCGAACAGGGGGGCTCCTACAATGAGCAGTTCTTC.

The rearrangement links TRBV30 to TRBJ1-3; TRBD1 might be the D (6 bases). Germline loops: CDR1 GTSNPN, CDR2 SVGIG (reference sequence). Trimming stripped 4 bases from V and 5 bases from J, with 12 bases between. This CDR3 spans 13 amino acids. The CDR3 DNA sequence: TGTGCCTGGACAGGGGAGAAGAGAAACACCATATATTTT. This translates into CAWTGEKRNTIYF.

This clone was seen a few times. The rearrangement joins TRBV18 to TRBJ1-1; 10 nucleotides line up with TRBD1. With V trimmed by 4 bases and J by 1 base, 6 bases remained unmatched. This CDR3 has 16 amino acids. Germline assignment: CDR1 KGHSH and CDR2 LQKENI. CDR3 region: CASSRYDRGPNTEAFF. In DNA, the CDR3 is TGTGCCAGCTCACGATACGACAGGGGGCCGAACACTGAAGCTTTCTTT.

The rearrangement joins TRBV9 to TRBJ2-5; D uncertain. The V end lost 0 bases, the J end lost 4 bases, and 16 bases lay between the germline ends. This CDR3 has 16 amino acids. Germline CDR1 and CDR2: SGDLS and YYNGEE. The CDR3 DNA reads as TGTGCCAGCAGCGTAGGGCTTGGAGAATCGGGAGAGACCCAGTACTTC. Protein product: CASSVGLGESGETQYF.

This chain links TRBV9 with TRBJ1-2, with 7 bases that match TRBD1. The ends lost 0 bases at V and 6 bases at J; junction bases unmatched: 2. The CDR3 is made up of 13 amino acids. The germline V gene has CDR1 SGDLS and CDR2 YYNGEE. The CDR3 coding sequence is TGTGCCAGCAGCGTAGGACAGGGCGATGGCTACACCTTC. It encodes CASSVGQGDGYTF.

The chain recombines TRBV5-1 with TRBJ1-1; D is ambiguous. The V and J ends lost 0 bases and 6 bases respectively, with 12 bases between them. This CDR3 spans 14 amino acids. The germline V gene encodes CDR1 SGHRS and CDR2 YFSETQ. The CDR3 sequence: CASSLAVGSAEAFF. For the CDR3, the DNA is TGCGCCAGCAGCTTGGCCGTGGGGAGCGCTGAAGCTTTCTTT.

This chain connects TRBV6-5 to TRBJ1-5; D is undetermined. The CDR3 spans 14 residues. V gave up 6 bases and J gave up 4 bases, with 13 bases separating them. CDR1 MNHEY and CDR2 SVGAGI come from the germline V gene. The CDR3 is CASRMGSSNQPQHF. CDR3 sequence (DNA): TGTGCCAGCAGGATGGGATCCTCTAATCAGCCCCAGCATTTT.

The genes are TRBV10-3 and TRBJ2-7; 7 bases are shared with TRBD2. The CDR3 runs 14 residues. Trimming at V came to 4 bases and at J to 6 bases, leaving 9 bases not matched to a gene. The germline V gene encodes CDR1 ENHRY and CDR2 SYGVKD. The CDR3 nucleotides read TGTGCCATCAGTGTTGCCCCGGGGACTACCGAGCAGTACTTC. It specifies CAISVAPGTTEQYF.

The chain carries TRBV5-1 and TRBJ2-3; 9 bases are a match to TRBD2. This CDR3 comprises 24 residues. Looked up from germline, CDR1 is SGHRS and CDR2 is YFSETQ. V was pared by 4 bases and J by 0 bases, with 30 bases of the junction left unmatched. CDR3 region: CASSVGGFPPSLPSGEYSTDTQYF. CDR3 DNA: TGCGCCAGCAGCGTGGGGGGTTTTCCTCCCTCCCTTCCTAGCGGGGAATATAGCACAGATACGCAGTATTTT.

The rearrangement uses TRBV28 and TRBJ1-6, with unresolved D. CDR1 MDHEN and CDR2 SYDVKM come from the germline V gene. The CDR3 loop spans 14 amino acids. Trimming took 5 bases from V and 6 from J, leaving 11 bases between them. This chain's CDR3 is CASSPGLINSPLHF. In DNA, the CDR3 is TGTGCCAGCAGTCCGGGCCTTATTAATTCACCCCTCCACTTT. The full variable domain, in which reference TRBV28 and TRBJ1-6 provide the parts outside the CDR3, is DVKVTQSSRYLVKRTGEKVFLECVQDMDHENMFWYRQDPGLGLRLIYFSYDVKMKEKGDIPEGYSVSREKKERFSLILESASTNQTSMYLCASSPGLINSPLHFGNGTRLTVT.

This clone was seen a single time. The chain joins TRBV7-2 to TRBJ2-2, with a weak D call TRBD2 (6 bases). The length of the CDR3 is 15 residues. V was clipped by 1 base and J by 3 bases, with 9 bases between them. Germline CDR1 is SGHTA and CDR2 is FQGNSA. In DNA form, the CDR3 reads TGTGCCAGCAGCTTAGTTGGGGGGTACACCGGGGAGCTGTTTTTT. This sequence encodes CASSLVGGYTGELFF.

The chain couples TRBV5-8 to TRBJ2-2, with 8 bases lining up with TRBD1. The CDR3 is 16 amino acids. In germline, CDR1 is SGHTS, CDR2 YDEGEE. Germline trimming cut 3 bases from V and 4 bases from J; bases unmatched to any gene: 8. In DNA, the CDR3 is TGTGCCAGCAGCTGGGCTGACAGGGGTACCACCGGGGAGCTGTTTTTT. Its translation is CASSWADRGTTGELFF.

This clone was seen just once. This chain uses TRBV7-2 with TRBJ1-3; TRBD1 aligns across 7 bases. CDR1 SGHTA and CDR2 FQGNSA come from the germline V gene. After removal of 5 bases from V and 13 bases from J, the junction contained 5 bases not matched to a gene. The length of the CDR3 is 11 residues. The CDR3 is CASSGRDSIYF. The DNA of the CDR3 is TGTGCCAGCAGCGGACGGGACAGTATATATTTT.